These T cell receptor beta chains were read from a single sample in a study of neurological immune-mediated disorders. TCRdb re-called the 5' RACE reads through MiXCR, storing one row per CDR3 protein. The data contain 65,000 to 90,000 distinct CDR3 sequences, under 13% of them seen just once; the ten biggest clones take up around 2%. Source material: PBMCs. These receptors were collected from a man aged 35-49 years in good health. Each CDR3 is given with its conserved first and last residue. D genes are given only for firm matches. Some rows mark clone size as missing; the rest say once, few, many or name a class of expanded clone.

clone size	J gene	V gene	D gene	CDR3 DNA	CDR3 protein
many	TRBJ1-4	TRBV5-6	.	TGTGCCAGCAGTTCTGGACTCCTTGAAAAACTGTTTTTT	CASSSGLLEKLFF
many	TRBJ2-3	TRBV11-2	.	TGTGCCAGCAGCTCAGTTCCAAAAACTAAAGATACGCAGTATTTT	CASSSVPKTKDTQYF
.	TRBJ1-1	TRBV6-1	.	TGTGCCAGCAGCCGCCCGGGACACGGAGAGGGTGACCTTGAAGCTTTCTTT	CASSRPGHGEGDLEAFF
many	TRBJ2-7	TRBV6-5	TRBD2	TGTGCCAGCAGTTACGGGGCGGGAGGGGGTGAGCAGTACTTC	CASSYGAGGGEQYF
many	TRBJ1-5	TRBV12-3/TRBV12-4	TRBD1	TGTGCCAGCAGCCCTTCCATCGGGACAGGGGAAGGTTGGGGTCAGCCCCAGCATTTT	CASSPSIGTGEGWGQPQHF
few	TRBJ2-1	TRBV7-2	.	TGTGCCAGCAGCCGCAACGGGCTAGCGCCCAACAATGAGCAGTTCTTC	CASSRNGLAPNNEQFF
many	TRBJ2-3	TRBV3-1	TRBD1	TGTGCCAGCAGCCATATGACAGGGAAAGACGCAGATACGCAGTATTTT	CASSHMTGKDADTQYF
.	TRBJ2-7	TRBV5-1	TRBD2	TGCGCCAGCCGTCCGGGGGGGTCGGGACTAGCGTCATTCGAGCAGTACTTC	CASRPGGSGLASFEQYF
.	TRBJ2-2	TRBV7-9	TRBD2	TGTGCCAGCAGCTTAGCTGGAGCGGGAGTGACCGGGGAGCTGTTTTTT	CASSLAGAGVTGELFF
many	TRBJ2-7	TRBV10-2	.	TGCGCCAGTAGAGGGACGGCCACCTACGAGCAGTACTTC	CASRGTATYEQYF
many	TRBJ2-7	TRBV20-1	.	TGCAGTGCTAGAGATCAGAAACGGGCCTACGAGCAGTACTTC	CSARDQKRAYEQYF
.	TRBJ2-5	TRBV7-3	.	TGTGCCAGCAGCTTCTACGGGACACGAGAGACCCAGTACTTC	CASSFYGTRETQYF
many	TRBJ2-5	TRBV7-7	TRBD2	TGTGCCAGCAGCGTCGGACTAGCGGAGAAGGAGACCCAGTACTTC	CASSVGLAEKETQYF
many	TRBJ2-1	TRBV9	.	TGTGCCAGCAGCGTAGGGCAGGGCGAACACAATGAGCAGTTCTTC	CASSVGQGEHNEQFF
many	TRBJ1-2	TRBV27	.	TGTGCCAGCAGACAAAAAATAGAGGGGGACTATGGCTACACCTTC	CASRQKIEGDYGYTF
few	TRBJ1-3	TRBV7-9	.	TGTGCCAGCAGCTTCCCCCCGAGGGGCGCTGGAAACACCATATATTTT	CASSFPPRGAGNTIYF
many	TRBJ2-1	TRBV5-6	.	TGTGCCAGCAAAATCCGGGGGCTCGGCCGGTCCATTCTTTACAATGAGCAGTTCTTC	CASKIRGLGRSILYNEQFF
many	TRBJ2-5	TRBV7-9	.	TGTGCCAGCAGCTTATTCGGGGCCGAGACCCAGTACTTC	CASSLFGAETQYF
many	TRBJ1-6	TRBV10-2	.	TGCGCCAGCAGTGAGTCTGAGTCACCCCTCCACTTT	CASSESESPLHF
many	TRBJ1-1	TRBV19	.	TGTGCCAGTAGTGTGGGACACCTGAACACTGAAGCTTTCTTT	CASSVGHLNTEAFF
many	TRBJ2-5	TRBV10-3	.	TGTGCCATCAGTGAGTCAGGGCAGAAAGAGACCCAGTACTTC	CAISESGQKETQYF
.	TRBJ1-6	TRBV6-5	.	TGTGCCAGCAGTTACGGCGGGACACAGTTCAATTCACCCCTCCACTTT	CASSYGGTQFNSPLHF
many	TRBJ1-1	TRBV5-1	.	TGCGCCAGCAGCTATGGACAGTCGGAAGCTTTCTTT	CASSYGQSEAFF
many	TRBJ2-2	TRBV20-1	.	TGCAGTGCTAGAGATCAGGTCAGGGAAGGGAGGTACACCGGGGAGCTGTTTTTT	CSARDQVREGRYTGELFF
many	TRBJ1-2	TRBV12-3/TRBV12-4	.	TGTGCCAGCAGTACCGGACAGTATGGCTACACCTTC	CASSTGQYGYTF
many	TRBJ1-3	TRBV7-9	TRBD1	TGTGCCAGCAGCAAACAGGGGGCGAGCGGAAACACCATATATTTT	CASSKQGASGNTIYF
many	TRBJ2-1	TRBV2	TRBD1	TGTGCCAGCAGCGGTGGGACAGGGTATGCGGTTGAGCAGTTCTTC	CASSGGTGYAVEQFF
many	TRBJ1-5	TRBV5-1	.	TGCGCCAGCAGCTCCGGGACGGATAGCAATCAGCCCCAGCATTTT	CASSSGTDSNQPQHF
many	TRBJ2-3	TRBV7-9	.	TGTGCCAGCAGCTTAGAGGCGGAACGATGGGATACGCAGTATTTT	CASSLEAERWDTQYF
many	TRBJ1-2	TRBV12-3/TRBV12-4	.	TGTGCCAGCAGCCATCGGGGGTTGAGCTACACCTTC	CASSHRGLSYTF
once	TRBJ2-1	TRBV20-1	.	TGCAGTGCTATTAGGGACATCCTTATCAATGAGCAGTTCTTC	CSAIRDILINEQFF
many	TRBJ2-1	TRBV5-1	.	TGCGCCAGCAGCTTCAACCTGGGGGGTTACAATGAGCAGTTCTTC	CASSFNLGGYNEQFF
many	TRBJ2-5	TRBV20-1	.	TGCAGTGCTGGGGGACCGTCCGAGGAGACCCAGTACTTC	CSAGGPSEETQYF
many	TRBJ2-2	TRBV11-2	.	TGTGCCAGCAGCTTAGTCGAAACCGGGGAGCTGTTTTTT	CASSLVETGELFF
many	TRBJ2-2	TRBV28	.	TGTGCCAGCAGTTTTCTTGGACAGTTCGCGAACACCGGGGAGCTGTTTTTT	CASSFLGQFANTGELFF
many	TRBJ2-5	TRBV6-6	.	TGTGCCAGCAGTTACTCGAATCAGCAAGAGACCCAGTACTTC	CASSYSNQQETQYF
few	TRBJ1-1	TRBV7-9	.	TGTGCCAGCAGCTTAAGCCCCGGACAGTCTGATCGTGGCACTGAAGCTTTCTTT	CASSLSPGQSDRGTEAFF